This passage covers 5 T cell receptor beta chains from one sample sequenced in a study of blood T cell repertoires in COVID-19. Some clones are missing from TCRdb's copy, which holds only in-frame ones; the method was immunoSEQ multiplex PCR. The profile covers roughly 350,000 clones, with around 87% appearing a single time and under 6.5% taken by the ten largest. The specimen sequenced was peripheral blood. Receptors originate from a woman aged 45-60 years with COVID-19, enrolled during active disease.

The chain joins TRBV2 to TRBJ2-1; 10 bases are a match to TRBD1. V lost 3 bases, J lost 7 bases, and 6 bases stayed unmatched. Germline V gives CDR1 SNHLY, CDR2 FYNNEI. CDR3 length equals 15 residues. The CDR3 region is CASSEDRGIGNEQFF. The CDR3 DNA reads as TGTGCCAGCAGTGAGGACAGGGGGATCGGAAATGAGCAGTTCTTC.

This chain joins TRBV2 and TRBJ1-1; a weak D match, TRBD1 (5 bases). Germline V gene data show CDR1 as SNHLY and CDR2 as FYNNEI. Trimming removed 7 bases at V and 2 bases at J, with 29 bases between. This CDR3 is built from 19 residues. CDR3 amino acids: CASTKRAGTPLKGNTEAFF. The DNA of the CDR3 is TGTGCCAGCACTAAAAGGGCAGGGACTCCTTTAAAGGGAAACACTGAAGCTTTCTTT.

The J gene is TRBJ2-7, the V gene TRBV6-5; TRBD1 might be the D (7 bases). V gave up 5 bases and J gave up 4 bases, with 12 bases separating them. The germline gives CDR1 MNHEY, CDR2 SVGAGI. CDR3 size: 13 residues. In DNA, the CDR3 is TGTGCCAGCAGTCAACAGGGGAGGTACGAGCAGTACTTC. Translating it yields CASSQQGRYEQYF.

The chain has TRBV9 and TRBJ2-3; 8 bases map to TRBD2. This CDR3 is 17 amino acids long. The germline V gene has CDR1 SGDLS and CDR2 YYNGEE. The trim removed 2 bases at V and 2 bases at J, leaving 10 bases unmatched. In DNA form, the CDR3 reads TGTGCCAGCAGCGTTTCAATTAGCGGGACCACCACAGATACGCAGTATTTT. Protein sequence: CASSVSISGTTTDTQYF.

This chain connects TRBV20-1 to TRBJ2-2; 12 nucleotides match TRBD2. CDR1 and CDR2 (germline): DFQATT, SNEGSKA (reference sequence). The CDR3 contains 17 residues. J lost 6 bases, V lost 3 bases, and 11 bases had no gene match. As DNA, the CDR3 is TGCAGTGCTAGTGTCCCCCGACTAGCGGGAGTCGCCGGGGAGCTGTTTTTT. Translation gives CSASVPRLAGVAGELFF.